The 14 T cell receptor beta chains presented below share a single source sample, sequenced in a study of blood T cell repertoires in COVID-19. Sequenced by immunoSEQ multiplex PCR; TCRdb stores in-frame clones only, minus some. The table shows 85,000 to 90,000 clones, with less than 95% occurring only once. The sample comprised peripheral blood. These receptor sequences come from a human donor with active COVID-19. The donor label of this sample is uncertain.

V gene TRBV14 combines with J gene TRBJ1-1; D is unclear. The V and J ends lost 0 bases and 0 bases respectively, with 8 bases between them. CDR3 length equals 15 residues. Per the germline V gene, CDR1 is SGHDN and CDR2 is FVKESK. CDR3 DNA sequence: TGTGCCAGCAGCCAAGACTCTTATATGAACACTGAAGCTTTCTTT. It encodes CASSQDSYMNTEAFF.

The chain joins TRBV19 to TRBJ2-5; a weak D match, TRBD2 (5 bases). Trimming removed 3 bases at V and 3 bases at J, with 11 bases between. Germline-derived CDR1 and CDR2 are LNHDA and SQIVND (reference sequence). The CDR3 loop spans 14 amino acids. The CDR3 sequence: CASSMREWEETQYF. The CDR3 DNA sequence: TGTGCCAGTAGTATGAGGGAATGGGAAGAGACCCAGTACTTC.

This clone was seen a handful of times. This sequence joins TRBV15 and TRBJ2-2; 7 bases are a match to TRBD1. This CDR3 has 17 residues. Germline assignment: CDR1 LNHNV and CDR2 YYDKDF (reference sequence). V was pared by 0 bases and J by 4 bases, with 8 bases of the junction left unmatched. The CDR3 sequence is CATSRDYQRQGTGELFF. DNA for the CDR3: TGTGCCACCAGCAGAGATTACCAGCGACAGGGCACCGGGGAGCTGTTTTTT.

The V call is TRBV11-2, the J call TRBJ1-2; no firm D call. Trimming took 1 base from V and 0 from J, leaving 9 bases between them. Germline V gene lookup returns CDR1 SGHAT and CDR2 FQNNGV. The CDR3 sequence is 15 residues long. The CDR3 is CASSLGLNTNYGYTF. Here the CDR3 DNA reads TGTGCCAGCAGCTTAGGTCTCAACACTAACTATGGCTACACCTTC. Full variable domain (outside the CDR3, taken from reference TRBV11-2 and TRBJ1-2): EAGVAQSPRYKIIEKRQSVAFWCNPISGHATLYWYQQILGQGPKLLIQFQNNGVVDDSQLPKDRFSAERLKGVDSTLKIQPAKLEDSAVYLCASSLGLNTNYGYTFGSGTRLTVV.

The chain employs TRBV5-5 and TRBJ2-7; the D gene is possibly TRBD1 (6 bases). V dropped 4 bases and J dropped 5 bases, with 16 bases sitting between them. Germline-derived CDR1 and CDR2 are SGHKS and YYEKEE (reference sequence). The CDR3 length is 14 residues. The CDR3 DNA follows: TGTGCCAGCAGCCCTTTTTTGACAGGAGACGAGCAGTACTTC. Its protein is CASSPFLTGDEQYF.

The chain uses TRBV24-1 and TRBJ2-7, with D possibly TRBD1 on 6 matching bases. V gave up 11 bases and J gave up 2 bases, with 9 bases separating them. Germline V gene data show CDR1 as KGHDR and CDR2 as SFDVKD. The CDR3 runs 11 residues. The CDR3 nucleotides read TGTGCCATGACAGGCACCTACGAGCAGTACTTC. It yields the protein CAMTGTYEQYF.

V gene TRBV27 combines with J gene TRBJ1-6, with 8 bases aligning to TRBD1. Per the germline V gene, CDR1 is MNHEY and CDR2 is SMNVEV (reference sequence). The CDR3 is 14 residues long. The V gene end was trimmed by 5 bases and the J gene end by 10 bases; junction bases not matched to a gene: 7. For the CDR3, the DNA is TGTGCCAGCAGTCGCGGACAGGGAGAATCACCCCTCCACTTT. This codes for CASSRGQGESPLHF.

This sequence joins TRBV19 and TRBJ2-1, with TRBD2 as a possible D gene (6 bases). The CDR3 runs 13 residues. The germline V gene encodes CDR1 LNHDA and CDR2 SQIVND (reference sequence). Trimming shortened V by 3 bases and J by 10 bases, and 13 bases separated the two germline ends. The CDR3 loop reads CASSIELAYEQFF. As DNA, the CDR3 is TGTGCCAGTAGTATCGAACTAGCATACGAGCAGTTCTTC.

The chain is built from TRBV21-1 and TRBJ2-5; whether TRBD1, the table's D call, matches the DNA was not checked. TRBV21-1 is assigned pseudogene status. This CDR3 region has 14 residues. The CDR3 region has the DNA TGTGCCAGCAGCAAGACAGGAAGTGGGGAGACCCAGTACTTC. This encodes CASSKTGSGETQYF.

The genes are TRBV3-1 (or the pseudogene TRBV3-2) and TRBJ2-2; 7 bases are a match to TRBD1. Germline assignment: CDR1 LGHDT and CDR2 YNNKEL (reference sequence). Trimming removed 4 bases from V and 6 bases from J; junction bases left unmatched: 8. This CDR3 contains 15 residues. Here the CDR3 reads CASSLLDRAPGELFF. The CDR3 DNA reads as TGTGCCAGCAGCCTCCTCGACAGGGCCCCCGGGGAGCTGTTTTTT.

The rearrangement uses TRBV4-1 and TRBJ1-3; TRBD1 matches at 9 bases. This CDR3 has 15 amino acids. The V and J ends lost 6 bases and 4 bases, in that order; junction bases with no gene match: 7. Germline loops: CDR1 MGHRA, CDR2 YSYEKL. In nucleotides, the CDR3 is TGCGCCAGCAGTCCATCCGGGACAGGGGGAAACACCATATATTTT. It translates to CASSPSGTGGNTIYF.

The chain recombines TRBV24-1 with TRBJ2-7; 8 bases match TRBD1. The CDR3 loop spans 13 amino acids. The trim removed 7 bases at V and 5 bases at J, leaving 6 bases unmatched. In germline, CDR1 is KGHDR, CDR2 SFDVKD. The CDR3 region has the DNA TGTGCCACCAGGAAACAGGGGGAAAACGAGCAGTACTTC. The encoded protein is CATRKQGENEQYF.

The chain carries TRBV27 and TRBJ2-5, with 7 bases lining up with TRBD2. CDR3 length equals 11 residues. Trimming at V came to 7 bases and at J to 13 bases, leaving 9 bases not matched to a gene. The V gene's germline CDR1 is MNHEY and CDR2 SMNVEV (reference sequence). CDR3 amino acids: CASKSAGERYF. The CDR3 DNA reads as TGTGCCAGCAAATCCGCGGGGGAACGGTACTTC.

The CDR3 sequence is CATSSGTDPYEQYF. As DNA, the CDR3 is TGTGCCACCTCATCGGGGACTGACCCCTACGAGCAGTACTTC. The chain couples TRBV24-1 to TRBJ2-7; possibly TRBD2 for D (6 bases). CDR3 length equals 14 residues. Per germline, CDR1 KGHDR and CDR2 SFDVKD. V dropped 9 bases and J dropped 2 bases, with 16 bases sitting between them.